Sequencing of this T cell receptor (beta chain) was carried out in a study of blood T cell repertoires in COVID-19. Whole-study context: Acute and convalescent COVID-19 specimens originated in the United States, Italy and Spain. PBMCs, B-cell-depleted T cells, or T cells provided the cDNA or gDNA that made up the material.

Per the study methods: It was from reference gene primer amplification that nucleated cell counts were estimated. The method was immunoSEQ multiplex PCR; TCRdb's version includes in-frame clones alone and lacks a portion of them. V and J calls plus clone size are reproduced from that table; the DNA served to infer D and trimming. The sample lists about 480,000 clones, 85% to 90% occurring once. Seattle participants joined during active infection and were tracked over time. The table lists this clone with a count of one. The sequence was collected from a man aged 18 to 29 with COVID-19, enrolled during active disease. The sample comprised peripheral blood.

CDR3 loop: CASAPAVGSYEQYF. In DNA, the CDR3 is TGCGCCAGCGCTCCGGCGGTGGGCTCCTACGAGCAGTACTTC. The chain carries TRBV10-1 and TRBJ2-7; D unclear. This CDR3 is built from 14 residues. Germline V CDR1 and CDR2: WNHNN, SYGVQD (reference sequence). The V end was cut by 8 bases, the J end by 0 bases, with 14 bases between.